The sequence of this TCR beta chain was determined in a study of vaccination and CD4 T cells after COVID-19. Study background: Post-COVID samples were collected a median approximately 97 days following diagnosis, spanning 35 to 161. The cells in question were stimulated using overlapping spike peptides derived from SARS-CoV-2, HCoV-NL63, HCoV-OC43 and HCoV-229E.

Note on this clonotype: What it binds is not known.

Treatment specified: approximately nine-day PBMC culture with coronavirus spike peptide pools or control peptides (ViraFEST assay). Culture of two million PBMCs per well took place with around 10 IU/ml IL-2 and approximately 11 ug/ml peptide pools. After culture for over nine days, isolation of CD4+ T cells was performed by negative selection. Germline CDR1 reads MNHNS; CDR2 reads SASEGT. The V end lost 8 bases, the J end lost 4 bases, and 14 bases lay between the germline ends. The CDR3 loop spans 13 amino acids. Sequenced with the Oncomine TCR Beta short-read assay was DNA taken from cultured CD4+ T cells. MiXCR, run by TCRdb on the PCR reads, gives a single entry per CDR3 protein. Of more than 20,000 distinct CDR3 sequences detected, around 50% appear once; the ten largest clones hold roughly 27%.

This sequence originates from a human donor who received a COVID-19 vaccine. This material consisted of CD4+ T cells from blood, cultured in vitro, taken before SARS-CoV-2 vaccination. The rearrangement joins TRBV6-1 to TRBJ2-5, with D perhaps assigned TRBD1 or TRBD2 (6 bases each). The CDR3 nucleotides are TGTGCCAGCTTGGGGGGCCAGGGAGAGACCCAGTACTTC. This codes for CASLGGQGETQYF.